These 29 T cell receptor beta chains share one sample of origin, sequenced in a study of T-cell memory formation after mild COVID-19. A single record per CDR3 protein comes from TCRdb applying MiXCR to the 5' RACE reads. The sample shows approximately 230,000 distinct CDR3 sequences, roughly 15% of them seen only once. The sequenced material came from PBMCs or a T cell subset sorted from them (not recorded which). These receptors were taken from a young man who had mild COVID-19 (a few samples of this study predate the infection). Cell type and time point are not known.

This clonotype occurred a few times. The rearrangement joins TRBV12-3 or TRBV12-4 to TRBJ1-2; TRBD1 matches 7 bases. This CDR3 has 12 residues. V was pared by 4 bases and J by 7 bases, with 3 bases of the junction left unmatched. CDR3 loop: CASSSQGTGYTF. Here the CDR3 DNA reads TGTGCCAGCAGTTCACAGGGGACTGGCTACACCTTC.

This clonotype was counted only a few times. The chain is built from TRBV4-1 and TRBJ2-5; 8 bases map to TRBD2. Germline V gene lookup returns CDR1 MGHRA and CDR2 YSYEKL. The CDR3 runs 16 residues. J lost 4 bases, V lost 4 bases, and 11 bases had no gene match. The CDR3 sequence is CASSPGGRQKGETQYF. CDR3 nucleotide sequence: TGCGCCAGCAGCCCGGGGGGGCGACAAAAGGGAGAGACCCAGTACTTC.

This clonotype has only a few counts. The V call is TRBV12-3 or TRBV12-4, the J call TRBJ2-3; 7 bases line up with TRBD1. The V gene end was trimmed by 4 bases and the J gene end by 0 bases; junction bases not matched to a gene: 4. The CDR3 sequence is 15 residues long. Here the CDR3 reads CASSWGQSSTDTQYF. The CDR3 DNA reads as TGTGCCAGCAGTTGGGGACAGAGTAGCACAGATACGCAGTATTTT.

The chain combines TRBV6-5 with TRBJ1-1, with 7 nucleotides matching TRBD1. V lost 6 bases to trimming and J lost 5 bases; unmatched junction nucleotides: 6. Germline CDR1 reads MNHEY; CDR2 reads SVGAGI. The CDR3 is 13 residues long. CDR3 DNA sequence: TGTGCCAGCAGGAGGGGACAGCGGACTGAAGCTTTCTTT. Its translation is CASRRGQRTEAFF.

At least ten counts were recorded for this clonotype. The rearrangement uses TRBV6-2 or TRBV6-3 and TRBJ1-5, with D tentatively TRBD1 (5 bases). The CDR3 extends over 17 amino acids. Per germline, CDR1 MNHEY and CDR2 SVGEGT. V lost 4 bases to trimming and J lost 7 bases, with 23 bases between them. The DNA of the CDR3 is TGTGCCAGCAGTTCTCGGACCCGGGGGACCCTTCAGCAGCCCCAGCATTTT. This sequence encodes CASSSRTRGTLQQPQHF.

The chain is built from TRBV12-3 or TRBV12-4 and TRBJ1-6; possible D gene TRBD1, 6 bases. Trimming pared 4 bases from V and 8 bases from J, leaving 12 bases between. This CDR3 is built from 14 residues. CDR3: CASSSRGVDSPLHF. The CDR3 DNA reads as TGTGCCAGCAGTTCCAGGGGTGTTGATTCACCCCTCCACTTT.

The chain joins TRBV6-5 to TRBJ2-3; D might be TRBD2 (7 bases). CDR1 and CDR2 from the germline V gene are MNHEY and SVGAGI. Trimming shortened V by 5 bases and J by 1 base, and 16 bases separated the two germline ends. The CDR3 runs 16 residues. The CDR3 is CASSPQAGAGTDTQYF. DNA for the CDR3: TGTGCCAGCAGTCCCCAGGCGGGGGCTGGCACAGATACGCAGTATTTT.

This clonotype turned up a few times. The rearrangement uses TRBV4-1 and TRBJ1-2; D ambiguous. The length of the CDR3 is 11 residues. The germline V gene has CDR1 MGHRA and CDR2 YSYEKL. The V gene lost 8 bases and the J gene lost 4 bases, with 8 bases spanning the gap. The DNA of the CDR3 is TGCGCCAGCGGGCCCCCCTATGGCTACACCTTC. This sequence encodes CASGPPYGYTF.

This clonotype has only a few counts. The V gene is TRBV5-1, the J gene TRBJ2-3; the D gene is possibly TRBD2 (6 bases). CDR1 and CDR2 from the germline V gene are SGHRS and YFSETQ. The CDR3 runs 14 residues. Trimming removed 4 bases at V and 0 bases at J, with 9 bases between. CDR3 in amino acids: CASSTTRSTDTQYF. The CDR3 coding sequence is TGCGCCAGCAGCACGACTAGGAGCACAGATACGCAGTATTTT.

This clonotype appeared many times. V usage is TRBV6-5 and J usage is TRBJ2-7; no definite D call. With 2 bases removed from V and 2 bases from J, the gap between germline ends came to 10 bases. This CDR3 has 14 amino acids. Per the germline V gene, CDR1 is MNHEY and CDR2 is SVGAGI. This chain's CDR3 is CASSYLRNAYEQYF. The CDR3 nucleotides read TGTGCCAGCAGTTACCTCCGGAACGCCTACGAGCAGTACTTC.

The table lists this clonotype with a few counts. The genes are TRBV2 and TRBJ2-7, with D tentatively TRBD2 (5 bases). V lost 3 bases, J lost 7 bases, and 16 bases lay in between. The CDR3 spans 14 residues. Germline V CDR1 and CDR2: SNHLY, FYNNEI. CDR3 DNA sequence: TGTGCCAGCAGTGATTCGGGCGGCCCGGGGGAGCAGTACGTC. It translates to CASSDSGGPGEQYV.

This clonotype was counted ten times or more. The chain is built from TRBV7-2 and TRBJ1-1; D is unclear. CDR1 SGHTA and CDR2 FQGNSA come from the germline V gene. V shed 1 base and J shed 2 bases, with 5 bases lying between them. CDR3 length equals 13 residues. CDR3: CASSLGHNTEAFF. The CDR3 DNA follows: TGTGCCAGCAGCTTAGGCCATAACACTGAAGCTTTCTTT.

This clonotype was seen ten or more times. This chain connects TRBV7-2 to TRBJ2-3; TRBD2 matches at 10 bases. The V gene's germline CDR1 is SGHTA and CDR2 FQGNSA. The length of the CDR3 is 16 residues. V lost 1 base and J lost 2; bases outside the gene matches: 3. CDR3: CASSLGSGGVTDTQYF. In DNA, the CDR3 is TGTGCCAGCAGCTTAGGAAGCGGGGGGGTCACAGATACGCAGTATTTT.

V is TRBV20-1 and J is TRBJ2-3, with D unresolved. In germline, CDR1 is DFQATT, CDR2 SNEGSKA (reference sequence). There are 13 residues in the CDR3. The CDR3, as DNA: TGCAGCCTACCCGCGCAGGGCACAGATACGCAGTATTTT. Protein product: CSLPAQGTDTQYF.

As regards this clonotype: Possible read error: a much larger clone is one base away. V usage is TRBV12-3 or TRBV12-4 and J usage is TRBJ2-5; maybe TRBD2 (7 bases). This CDR3 is built from 15 residues. CDR3 region: CASTMGGASGETKYF. The DNA of the CDR3 is TGTGCCAGCACCATGGGGGGGGCTAGCGGAGAGACCAAGTACTTC.

The chain joins TRBV4-1 to TRBJ2-2; a possible D gene is TRBD2 (5 bases). Germline lookup yields CDR1 MGHRA and CDR2 YSYEKL. V dropped 4 bases and J dropped 0 bases, with 9 bases sitting between them. This CDR3 comprises 15 residues. This CDR3 is CASSPWTPNTGELFF. In DNA, the CDR3 is TGCGCCAGCAGCCCATGGACTCCGAACACCGGGGAGCTGTTTTTT.

This clonotype has a handful of counts. The chain links TRBV15 to TRBJ1-1; D gene uncertain. The CDR3 contains 13 residues. Germline CDR1 is LNHNV and CDR2 is YYDKDF (reference sequence). V was trimmed by 5 bases and J by 1 base, leaving 8 bases between them. The CDR3 DNA reads as TGTGCCACCAGCTGGACGAGGAACACTGAAGCTTTCTTT. Its translation is CATSWTRNTEAFF. Using reference TRBV15 and TRBJ1-1 for the parts outside the CDR3, the full variable domain is DAMVIQNPRYQVTQFGKPVTLSCSQTLNHNVMYWYQQKSSQAPKLLFHYYDKDFNNEADTPDNFQSRRPNTSFCFLDIRSPGLGDTAMYLCATSWTRNTEAFFGQGTRLTVV.

The chain links TRBV5-5 to TRBJ1-3; 9 nucleotides line up with TRBD1. Germline CDR1 SGHKS, CDR2 YYEKEE (reference sequence). CDR3 length: 15 residues. J was trimmed by 4 bases and V by 4 bases; bases with no gene match: 6. For the CDR3, the DNA is TGTGCCAGCAGCGGACGGACAGGGGCAGGAAACACCATATATTTT. Translation gives CASSGRTGAGNTIYF.

This clonotype was observed at least ten times. This chain uses TRBV5-6 with TRBJ2-5; 7 nucleotides match TRBD1. The V segment lost 4 bases and the J segment 5 bases; nucleotides outside the gene matches: 8. The germline gives CDR1 SGHDT, CDR2 YYEEEE. The CDR3 runs 14 residues. The CDR3 DNA reads TGTGCCAGCAGCACGACAGGGCTGGGGGAGACCCAGTACTTC. Protein: CASSTTGLGETQYF. Full variable domain (outside the CDR3, taken from reference TRBV5-6 and TRBJ2-5): DAGVTQSPTHLIKTRGQQVTLRCSPKSGHDTVSWYQQALGQGPQFIFQYYEEEERQRGNFPDRFSGHQFPNYSSELNVNALLLGDSALYLCASSTTGLGETQYFGPGTRLLVL.

The V gene is TRBV9, the J gene TRBJ2-3; TRBD1 or TRBD2 may be the D gene (7 bases each). CDR1 is SGDLS and CDR2 is YYNGEE in the germline V gene. The CDR3 runs to 18 residues. The V and J ends lost 0 bases and 5 bases respectively, with 22 bases between them. DNA of the CDR3: TGTGCCAGCAGCGTAGGGGAGGGACAGACCCTAGGGCAAGATACGCAGTATTTT. Amino acid sequence: CASSVGEGQTLGQDTQYF.

The V gene is TRBV9, the J gene TRBJ2-7; the match to TRBD1 covers 10 bases. Germline-derived CDR1 and CDR2 are SGDLS and YYNGEE. J was trimmed by 6 bases and V by 3 bases; bases with no gene match: 9. The CDR3 contains 15 residues. This CDR3 reads CASSAAGTGVSEQYF. As DNA, the CDR3 is TGTGCCAGCAGCGCCGCCGGGACAGGGGTTTCCGAGCAGTACTTC.

This clonotype was counted ten times or more. The genes are TRBV7-2 and TRBJ2-3; D is perhaps TRBD2 (6 bases). Trimming removed 5 bases at V and 1 base at J, with 13 bases between. The CDR3 is 15 residues long. Looked up from germline, CDR1 is SGHTA and CDR2 is FQGNSA. CDR3 nucleotide sequence: TGTGCCAGCAGCCTCGGGACTCCCCGCACAGATACGCAGTATTTT. Translating gives CASSLGTPRTDTQYF.

This clonotype was seen a handful of times. This chain joins TRBV5-1 and TRBJ2-3; perhaps TRBD2 as D (5 bases). The CDR3 is 14 residues long. V lost 5 bases and J lost 1, with 11 bases in between. The V gene's germline CDR1 is SGHRS and CDR2 YFSETQ. The chain's CDR3 is CASSYVGGTDTQYF. The CDR3 DNA reads TGCGCCAGCAGTTATGTGGGAGGCACAGATACGCAGTATTTT.

This clonotype has a handful of counts. This chain connects TRBV12-3 or TRBV12-4 to TRBJ1-1; D unclear. Deletions cut 2 bases from V and 1 base from J, with 11 bases between. The CDR3 covers 15 residues. The CDR3: CASSLLVGSNTEAFF. The CDR3 DNA reads TGTGCCAGCAGTTTATTGGTCGGGTCGAACACTGAAGCTTTCTTT.

This chain connects TRBV24-1 to TRBJ2-4; D could derive from TRBD1 or TRBD2 (5 bases each). This CDR3 is 17 amino acids long. Per the germline V gene, CDR1 is KGHDR and CDR2 is SFDVKD. Between the trimmed V and J ends, which lost 3 bases and 0 bases, there was a span of 14 bases. CDR3 in DNA: TGTGCCACCAGTGATGGAGGACGGGGCCCAGCCAAAAACATTCAGTACTTC. Encoded protein: CATSDGGRGPAKNIQYF.

The rearrangement uses TRBV9 and TRBJ1-3, with 7 bases identical to TRBD1. CDR1 is SGDLS, CDR2 YYNGEE, per germline. The CDR3 sequence is 15 residues long. Losses at the gene ends were 4 bases for V and 1 base for J; bases not matched to a gene: 5. The CDR3 loop reads CASSPTGKSGNTIYF. The CDR3 region has the DNA TGTGCCAGCAGCCCGACAGGGAAGTCTGGAAACACCATATATTTT. Full variable domain (outside the CDR3, taken from reference TRBV9 and TRBJ1-3): DSGVTQTPKHLITATGQRVTLRCSPRSGDLSVYWYQQSLDQGLQFLIQYYNGEERAKGNILERFSAQQFPDLHSELNLSSLELGDSALYFCASSPTGKSGNTIYFGEGSWLTVV.

This clonotype was observed a few times. This chain joins TRBV12-3 or TRBV12-4 and TRBJ1-6, with 7 bases lining up with TRBD1. The CDR3 length is 14 residues. The ends lost 6 bases at V and 5 bases at J; junction bases unmatched: 4. The CDR3: CASSLTGNNSPLHF. The CDR3 DNA is TGTGCCAGCAGCCTGACAGGGAATAATTCACCCCTCCACTTT.

This clonotype occurred a few times. V usage is TRBV9 and J usage is TRBJ2-2, with 11 bases that match TRBD1. Germline V gene lookup returns CDR1 SGDLS and CDR2 YYNGEE. V shed 3 bases, J shed 5 bases, and the junction held 6 bases outside the gene matches. The CDR3 totals 16 residues. The CDR3 is CASSAPGTGGTGELFF. CDR3 in DNA: TGTGCCAGCAGCGCCCCCGGGACAGGGGGTACCGGGGAGCTGTTTTTT. The entire variable domain, with the rest obtained from reference TRBV9 and TRBJ2-2, is as follows: DSGVTQTPKHLITATGQRVTLRCSPRSGDLSVYWYQQSLDQGLQFLIQYYNGEERAKGNILERFSAQQFPDLHSELNLSSLELGDSALYFCASSAPGTGGTGELFFGEGSRLTVL.

This clonotype turned up a few times. The V and J genes are TRBV19 and TRBJ2-7, with D unresolved. V lost 3 bases to trimming and J lost 2 bases, with 8 bases between them. CDR3 length: 13 amino acids. Germline V gives CDR1 LNHDA, CDR2 SQIVND (reference sequence). The CDR3 DNA is TGTGCCAGTAGTATCATCGAGACCTACGAGCAGTACGTC. Translated: CASSIIETYEQYV.